This TCR beta chain derives from a study of blood T cell repertoires in COVID-19. Study processing details: Using reference gene primer amplification, nucleated cell counts were estimated. Assay: immunoSEQ multiplex PCR; the TCRdb copy retains only in-frame clones and omits some. D and trimming come from the DNA, and the V and J calls and clone size come from that table. The table records around 230,000 clones, approximately 82% of them present only once. Sequenced material: peripheral blood. This clonotype originated in a woman between 65 and 79 years old with active or convalescent COVID-19.

The CDR3 loop reads CASSLRVAPSPGGNTIYF. The DNA of the CDR3 is TGTGCCAGCAGCTTAAGGGTAGCACCCTCTCCCGGCGGGAACACCATATATTTT. The chain recombines TRBV13 with TRBJ1-3, with D unclear. The CDR3 extends over 18 amino acids. V was cut by 2 bases and J by 7 bases, with 24 bases left in between. The germline V gene has CDR1 PRHDT and CDR2 FYEKMQ (reference sequence).